The 14 T cell receptor beta chains given below trace back to one sample, sequenced in a study of response to subunit inactivated influenza vaccine. Each CDR3 protein is one row after TCRdb ran MiXCR on the RT-PCR reads. The sample consists of a few hundred thousand distinct CDR3 sequences, around 10% of them appearing once. This sample was also put to use in a study of T cells expressing NK-cell markers. Per that study: cDNA encoding TCR beta was synthesized via 5'RACE template switching incorporating UMIs.

This sample comprised PBMCs from blood, obtained on the day of vaccination. These receptors came from a man between 45 and 60 years old who received an inactivated influenza vaccine.

In this sample, this clonotype turned up many times. V gene TRBV7-9 combines with J gene TRBJ2-1, with D unresolved. This CDR3 contains 14 residues. Looked up from germline, CDR1 is SEHNR and CDR2 is FQNEAQ (reference sequence). V lost 0 bases to trimming and J lost 8 bases, with 11 bases between them. DNA for the CDR3: TGTGCCAGCAGCTTAGCGGCAATGACTTATGAGCAGTTCTTC. Its translation: CASSLAAMTYEQFF. The whole variable domain, remainder taken from reference TRBV7-9 and TRBJ2-1, is DTGVSQNPRHKITKRGQNVTFRCDPISEHNRLYWYRQTLGQGPEFLTYFQNEAQLEKSRLLSDRFSAERPKGSFSTLEIQRTEQGDSAMYLCASSLAAMTYEQFFGPGTRLTVL.

This clonotype turned up a few times. The chain links TRBV4-3 to TRBJ2-5, with D tentatively TRBD2 (5 bases). The germline gives CDR1 LGHNA, CDR2 YSLEER. The CDR3 has 14 residues. The V and J ends lost 0 bases and 7 bases respectively, with 12 bases between them. The CDR3 protein is CASSQEGRRGTQYF. Here the CDR3 DNA reads TGCGCCAGCAGCCAAGAAGGTCGCCGGGGGACCCAGTACTTC.

This clonotype was observed a handful of times. This rearrangement joins TRBV3-1 to TRBJ2-1; 8 nucleotides match TRBD2. Germline V gene sequence: CDR1 LGHDT, CDR2 YNNKEL (reference sequence). J was trimmed by 9 bases and V by 0 bases; bases with no gene match: 10. This CDR3 spans 16 amino acids. CDR3 bases: TGTGCCAGCAGCCAAGATAGCGGGACTACAATTTCTGAGCAGTTCTTC. Translating gives CASSQDSGTTISEQFF.

In its sample, this clonotype was seen many times. This chain connects TRBV5-1 to TRBJ2-2; 10 positions match TRBD2. Germline V lookup: CDR1 SGHRS, CDR2 YFSETQ. V trimming: 4 bases; J trimming: 2 bases; junction bases outside the gene matches: 2. The CDR3 length is 15 residues. The DNA of the CDR3 is TGCGCCAGCAGCCCTAGCGGGAGAAACACCGGGGAGCTGTTTTTT. Its translation: CASSPSGRNTGELFF.

This clonotype appeared many times. The chain links TRBV7-2 to TRBJ2-7, with D possibly being TRBD1 or TRBD2 (5 bases each). Germline V lookup: CDR1 SGHTA, CDR2 FQGNSA. This CDR3 spans 14 amino acids. V lost 5 bases to trimming and J lost 0 bases, with 11 bases between them. CDR3 DNA sequence: TGTGCCAGCAGCCACTTGGGACCCTCCTACGAGCAGTACTTC. As protein: CASSHLGPSYEQYF.

This clonotype turned up a few times. This chain joins TRBV7-2 and TRBJ2-5; D perhaps matches TRBD2 (6 bases). Germline V CDR1 and CDR2: SGHTA, FQGNSA. This CDR3 is 14 amino acids long. Trimming took 3 bases from V and 4 from J, leaving 12 bases between them. The CDR3 coding sequence is TGTGCCAGCAGCTTGAACGGGGGAAGAGAGACCCAGTACTTC. It specifies CASSLNGGRETQYF.

This clonotype occurred many times. The chain recombines TRBV12-3 or TRBV12-4 with TRBJ2-3, with 10 bases matching TRBD2. This CDR3 has 11 residues. The junction had 5 bases not matched to a gene; V was cut back by 5 bases and J by 15 bases. The CDR3 DNA follows: TGTGCCAGCAGTGGGACTAGCGCATATTATTTT. Amino acids: CASSGTSAYYF.

The chain links TRBV12-3 or TRBV12-4 to TRBJ2-1; no firm D call. The CDR3 extends over 12 amino acids. Deletions cut 6 bases from V and 5 bases from J, with 8 bases between. CDR3 bases: TGTGCCAGCAGACGAGAGGACAATGAGCAGTTCTTC. Translation: CASRREDNEQFF.

This clonotype was found a few times. V and J are TRBV6-2 or TRBV6-3 and TRBJ1-2; D might be TRBD1 (5 bases). Germline CDR1 reads MNHEY; CDR2 reads SVGEGT. V lost 2 bases, J lost 13 bases, and 17 bases lay in between. CDR3 length: 13 amino acids. CDR3 loop: CASSYADTAKVTF. The CDR3 DNA is TGTGCCAGCAGTTACGCGGACACTGCTAAGGTCACCTTC.

The V and J genes are TRBV6-2 or TRBV6-3 and TRBJ2-1; the D call may be TRBD1 or TRBD2 (5 bases each). V gave up 7 bases and J gave up 1 base, with 17 bases separating them. The CDR3 contains 16 residues. Germline V gene lookup returns CDR1 MNHEY and CDR2 SVGEGT. CDR3 sequence reads: CASTVRGYRSYNEQFF. The CDR3 nucleotides are TGTGCCAGCACCGTTCGGGGTTACAGGTCCTACAATGAGCAGTTCTTC.

V gene TRBV29-1 combines with J gene TRBJ1-3; no firm D call. Germline V gene lookup returns CDR1 SQVTM and CDR2 ANQGSEA. The CDR3 has 12 amino acids. The V gene lost 1 base and the J gene lost 2 bases, with 3 bases spanning the gap. The CDR3 DNA reads as TGCAGCGTTGAAGGCGCTGGAAACACCATATATTTT. Protein product: CSVEGAGNTIYF.

This clonotype has ten or more counts. J is TRBJ2-4 and V is TRBV5-1, with TRBD1 matching 7 bases. Germline V CDR1 and CDR2: SGHRS, YFSETQ. The V and J ends lost 4 bases and 8 bases, in that order; junction bases with no gene match: 12. The CDR3 is 15 residues long. CDR3 sequence (DNA): TGCGCCAGCAGCATGACCGGGACAGCGCGGGACATTCAGTACTTC. The encoded protein is CASSMTGTARDIQYF.

This clonotype was seen many times. The chain carries TRBV14 and TRBJ2-2; D may match TRBD1 or TRBD2 (5 bases each). The CDR3 is 16 amino acids. From germline, CDR1 is SGHDN and CDR2 FVKESK. V dropped 2 bases and J dropped 7 bases, with 17 bases sitting between them. The CDR3 region is CASSQSPGPRIGELFF. In DNA form, the CDR3 reads TGTGCCAGCAGCCAAAGTCCGGGACCACGGATCGGGGAGCTGTTTTTT.

The rearrangement links TRBV6-1 to TRBJ2-2, with TRBD1 matching over 9 bases. Trimming took 3 bases from V and 4 from J; bases not matched to a gene: 6. Germline lookup yields CDR1 MNHNS and CDR2 SASEGT. This CDR3 region has 16 residues. The CDR3 sequence: CASSDGQGMATGELFF. The CDR3 DNA reads TGTGCCAGCAGTGACGGACAGGGGATGGCCACCGGGGAGCTGTTTTTT.